This T cell receptor beta chain was retrieved from a study of T cell responses to AZD1222 COVID-19 vaccine. Whole-study results and caveats: Nearly half of spike-specific TCRs reportedly target unmutated variant regions.

To note about this clone: Its target is not known.

Measured with immunoSEQ multiplex PCR; TCRdb has only the in-frame clones, and not every one. In the table there are some 150,000 clones, about 93% of which are singletons. The germline V and J ends were trimmed by 6 bases and 0 bases, with 10 bases remaining between them. The germline V gene has CDR1 KGHDR and CDR2 SFDVKD. This CDR3 region has 14 residues. The starting material was peripheral blood, obtained on day 0 of AZD1222 vaccination. The V and J genes are TRBV24-1 and TRBJ1-2; D not resolved. The source of this sequence is an adult in good health. The CDR3 protein is CATSFTATNYGYTF. As DNA, the CDR3 is TGTGCCACCAGTTTCACAGCGACTAACTATGGCTACACCTTC.